The 16 T cell receptor beta chains given below trace back to one sample, sequenced in a study of T cell repertoires in cytomegalovirus infection. TCRdb called the reads again in MiXCR, with one record for every CDR3 protein. The repertoire holds 200,000 to 250,000 distinct CDR3 sequences, with approximately 22% as singletons. Sequencing used CD8+ T cells from PBMCs. These receptors all stem from a human donor in good health (CMV status not recorded). Some clones in this sample may be carry-over from other donors' samples.

The rearrangement links TRBV12-3 or TRBV12-4 to TRBJ2-1; 8 bases are a match to TRBD1. Germline trimming cut 3 bases from V and 5 bases from J; bases unmatched to any gene: 9. The CDR3 has 16 amino acids. The CDR3: CASSFLRTGSDNEQFF. CDR3 in DNA: TGTGCCAGCAGTTTCCTCCGGACAGGGTCGGACAATGAGCAGTTCTTC.

The chain uses TRBV6-6 and TRBJ1-6, with 7 bases fitting TRBD1. The V gene's germline CDR1 is MNHNY and CDR2 SVGAGI (reference sequence). CDR3 size: 14 residues. V was clipped by 8 bases and J by 7 bases; unmatched bases: 8. The CDR3 bases are TGTGCCAGCGGCAAGACAGGGCTGAATTCACCCCTCCACTTT. Encoded protein: CASGKTGLNSPLHF.

This clonotype showed up just a few times. V usage is TRBV20-1 and J usage is TRBJ2-5; possibly TRBD1 for D (5 bases). Trimming removed 3 bases from V and 0 bases from J, with 11 bases in between. The CDR3 covers 14 residues. Germline V CDR1 and CDR2: DFQATT, SNEGSKA (reference sequence). DNA of the CDR3: TGCAGTGCTAGGGGATTGACAGACCAAGAGACCCAGTACTTC. This sequence encodes CSARGLTDQETQYF.

The chain links TRBV7-6 to TRBJ2-5, with TRBD1 matching 10 bases. The ends lost 5 bases at V and 5 bases at J; junction bases unmatched: 8. This CDR3 comprises 15 residues. Germline CDR1 SGHVS, CDR2 FNYEAQ. As DNA, the CDR3 is TGTGCCAGCAGCGGACCGGACAGGGGGTTTGAGACCCAGTACTTC. It yields the protein CASSGPDRGFETQYF.

This clonotype was detected many times. V is TRBV7-2 and J is TRBJ2-7; TRBD2 agrees at 12 bases. The length of the CDR3 is 18 residues. V lost 2 bases, J lost 0 bases, and 8 bases stayed unmatched. The germline CDR1 and CDR2 sequences are SGHTA and FQGNSA. CDR3: CASSLLLAGGAFSYEQYF. CDR3 coding DNA: TGTGCCAGCAGCTTATTACTAGCGGGGGGCGCCTTCTCCTACGAGCAGTACTTC. Together with reference TRBV7-2 and TRBJ2-7, the CDR3 gives the full variable domain: GAGVSQSPSNKVTEKGKDVELRCDPISGHTALYWYRQSLGQGLEFLIYFQGNSAPDKSGLPSDRFSAERTGGSVSTLTIQRTQQEDSAVYLCASSLLLAGGAFSYEQYFGPGTRLTVT.

This clonotype was observed a few times. J is TRBJ2-7 and V is TRBV29-1; D uncertain. The CDR3 runs 13 residues. V lost 0 bases, J lost 2 bases, and 8 bases lay in between. The germline V gene encodes CDR1 SQVTM and CDR2 ANQGSEA. The chain's CDR3 is CSVEDQHTYEQYF. The CDR3 region has the DNA TGCAGCGTTGAAGATCAGCACACCTACGAGCAGTACTTC.

This chain connects TRBV28 to TRBJ1-1, with D hard to call. The length of the CDR3 is 15 residues. Germline V gives CDR1 MDHEN, CDR2 SYDVKM. Trimming left V 2 bases short and J 3 bases short, with 13 bases between. CDR3 sequence reads: CASSLAAQEDTEAFF. The CDR3 nucleotides are TGTGCCAGCAGTTTAGCAGCGCAGGAAGACACTGAAGCTTTCTTT.

The chain uses TRBV19 and TRBJ2-7; 7 positions match TRBD2. The junction had 8 bases not matched to a gene; V was cut back by 6 bases and J by 0 bases. Germline V gene data show CDR1 as LNHDA and CDR2 as SQIVND (reference sequence). This CDR3 is built from 15 residues. The CDR3 DNA is TGTGCCAGTAGCGAAAGCGGGGAGAGCTCCTACGAGCAGTACTTC. As protein: CASSESGESSYEQYF. The whole variable domain, remainder taken from reference TRBV19 and TRBJ2-7, is DGGITQSPKYLFRKEGQNVTLSCEQNLNHDAMYWYRQDPGQGLRLIYYSQIVNDFQKGDIAEGYSVSREKKESFPLTVTSAQKNPTAFYLCASSESGESSYEQYFGPGTRLTVT.

The V call is TRBV2, the J call TRBJ2-2; 7 bases line up with TRBD1. The CDR3 sequence is 17 residues long. V lost 6 bases to trimming and J lost 0 bases; unmatched junction nucleotides: 10. Germline-derived CDR1 and CDR2 are SNHLY and FYNNEI. CDR3 residues: CASSQLRDSANTGELFF. DNA for the CDR3: TGTGCCAGCAGCCAACTACGGGACAGCGCGAACACCGGGGAGCTGTTTTTT. Full variable domain (remainder filled in from reference TRBV2 and TRBJ2-2): EPEVTQTPSHQVTQMGQEVILRCVPISNHLYFYWYRQILGQKVEFLVSFYNNEISEKSEIFDDQFSVERPDGSNFTLKIRSTKLEDSAMYFCASSQLRDSANTGELFFGEGSRLTVL.

This clonotype was recorded many times. The rearrangement uses TRBV7-8 and TRBJ2-2, with D perhaps TRBD1 or TRBD2 (6 bases each). This CDR3 is built from 15 residues. Germline V gene sequence: CDR1 SGHVS, CDR2 FQNEAQ. Trimming took off 3 bases at V and 7 bases at J, with 15 bases between the two ends. The CDR3 DNA reads as TGTGCCAGCAGCTTCACTGGAGGGGGTGTCGGGGAGCTGTTTTTT. Its translation: CASSFTGGGVGELFF.

The chain combines TRBV11-2 with TRBJ1-3; no firm D call. The germline V gene encodes CDR1 SGHAT and CDR2 FQNNGV. CDR3 length: 16 residues. Trimming removed 6 bases from V and 3 bases from J, with 18 bases in between. The CDR3 here is CASSSAAGYFGNTIYF. The CDR3 bases are TGTGCCAGCAGTTCGGCAGCCGGATATTTTGGAAACACCATATATTTT.

This clonotype was counted once. The chain joins TRBV27 to TRBJ1-1; no reliable D call. Trimming shortened V by 4 bases and J by 3 bases, and 12 bases separated the two germline ends. Germline CDR1 reads MNHEY; CDR2 reads SMNVEV (reference sequence). The CDR3 spans 14 residues. The CDR3 spells CASSWLGEDTEAFF. The CDR3 bases are TGTGCCAGCAGTTGGCTGGGTGAGGACACTGAAGCTTTCTTT.

The chain uses TRBV7-3 and TRBJ2-3; D not certain. This CDR3 has 13 amino acids. Germline CDR1 reads SGHTA; CDR2 reads FQGTGA. V shed 3 bases and J shed 4 bases, with 8 bases lying between them. The CDR3 sequence: CASSLGSADTQYF. Here the CDR3 DNA reads TGTGCCAGCAGCTTGGGGTCGGCAGATACGCAGTATTTT.

This clonotype has more than one count but fewer than ten. The V and J genes are TRBV20-1 and TRBJ2-1, with 13 bases matching TRBD2. Trimming at V came to 6 bases and at J to 0 bases, leaving 11 bases not matched to a gene. Germline-derived CDR1 and CDR2 are DFQATT and SNEGSKA (reference sequence). CDR3 size: 18 residues. CDR3 amino acids: CSAEGTSGALSSYNEQFF. Written as DNA, the CDR3 is TGCAGTGCCGAAGGGACTAGCGGGGCCCTCAGCTCCTACAATGAGCAGTTCTTC.

This clonotype showed up many times. The CDR3 reads CASSLLGHRFEQYF. CDR3 nucleotides: TGTGCCAGCAGCTTATTGGGACACCGTTTCGAGCAGTACTTC. The chain employs TRBV7-2 and TRBJ2-7, with D maybe TRBD1 (6 bases). The ends were cut back, 2 bases at V and 6 bases at J, with 14 bases in the middle. Germline CDR1 is SGHTA and CDR2 is FQGNSA. The CDR3 is made up of 14 amino acids.

This chain uses TRBV12-3 or TRBV12-4 with TRBJ2-5; TRBD2 might be the D (5 bases). This CDR3 is 13 amino acids long. The V and J ends lost 2 bases and 4 bases respectively, with 8 bases between them. This chain's CDR3 is CASSLIGRETQYF. Written as DNA, the CDR3 is TGTGCCAGCAGTTTAATAGGGAGAGAGACCCAGTACTTC.